This T cell receptor beta chain comes out of a study of OX40 agonist ivuxolimab in advanced cancers. Notes on the study in general: With doses of 0.1-3.0 mg/kg, partial responders showed among the lowest clonal expansion.

The CDR3 loop spans 13 amino acids. V was clipped by 3 bases and J by 4 bases, with 9 bases between them. Germline CDR1 and CDR2: MNHNS and SASEGT. Remarks on this clone: Its specificity is not known.

Measured with immunoSEQ multiplex PCR; TCRdb has only the in-frame clones, and not every one. The data hold tens of thousands of clones, with more than 65% observed a single time. This sequence joins TRBV6-1 and TRBJ1-2; D gene uncertain. Material: CD4+ or CD8+ T cells sorted from blood, obtained in a trial of the OX40 agonist ivuxolimab. This TCR derives from an adult with an advanced solid tumor such as melanoma, head and neck, liver or kidney cancer. The CDR3 here is CASSDGRSYGYTF. In DNA, the CDR3 is TGTGCCAGCAGTGATGGACGATCCTATGGCTACACCTTC.